This paragraph covers one T cell receptor beta chain sequence. Its cognate antigen is unknown. The data belong to a study of cytomegalovirus exposure and HLA in healthy donors. Study observations and caveats: Specificity for CMV antigens was confirmed in vitro for three of the CMV-associated chains.

Primers included in the PCR were 60 Vbeta and 13 Jbeta primers. Measured with immunoSEQ multiplex PCR; TCRdb has only the in-frame clones, and not every one. The repertoire has about 160,000 clones, 82% of them found once; the top ten carry about 1.6%. This CDR3 comprises 13 residues. The germline CDR1 and CDR2 sequences are WNHNN and SYGVQD (reference sequence). This sequence originates from a girl aged 10-17 years in good health and CMV-seropositive. The rearrangement links TRBV10-1 to TRBJ2-5; D perhaps matches TRBD1 (5 bases). The DNA end favors TRBJ2-7, so the J call may be wrong. The sequenced material came from PBMCs. Here the CDR3 reads CASSEWQGYEQYF. CDR3 DNA: TGCGCCAGCAGTGAGTGGCAGGGCTACGAGCAGTACTTC.